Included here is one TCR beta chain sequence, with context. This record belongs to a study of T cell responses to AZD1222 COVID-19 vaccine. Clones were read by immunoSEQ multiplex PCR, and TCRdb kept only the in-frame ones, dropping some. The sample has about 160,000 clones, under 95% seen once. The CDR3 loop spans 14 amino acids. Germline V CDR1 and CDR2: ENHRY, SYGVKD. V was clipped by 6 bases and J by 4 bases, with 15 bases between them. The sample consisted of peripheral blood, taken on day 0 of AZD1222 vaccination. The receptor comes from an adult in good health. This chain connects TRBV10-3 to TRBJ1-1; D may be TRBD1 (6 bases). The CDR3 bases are TGTGCCATCAGCCTACAGGGAGGGAGCACTGAAGCTTTCTTT. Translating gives CAISLQGGSTEAFF.